The 17 T cell receptor beta chains presented below share a single source sample, sequenced in a study of T cells in Graves' hyperthyroidism and ophthalmopathy. Amplification of TCR beta CDR3 regions used RNA as the template. The HTBI primer set served for first-round RT-PCR of the TCR CDR3. TCRdb reanalysed the multiplex PCR reads using MiXCR and keeps one entry per CDR3 protein. Of approximately 870,000 distinct CDR3 sequences in the sample, roughly 40% are singletons; the top ten hold about 9%. What was sequenced was blood. These receptors were obtained from a man between 18 and 29 years old with Graves' hyperthyroidism.

This clonotype occurred many times. The chain joins TRBV7-8 to TRBJ1-1; 7 bases are shared with TRBD1. Looked up from germline, CDR1 is SGHVS and CDR2 is FQNEAQ. V shed 3 bases, J shed 1 base, and the junction held 8 bases outside the gene matches. The CDR3 has 16 amino acids. The CDR3 nucleotides are TGTGCCAGCAGCTTGGCTAGGGGGCCGCCGAACACTGAAGCTTTCTTT. Encoded protein: CASSLARGPPNTEAFF.

At least ten counts were recorded for this clonotype. The chain employs TRBV5-1 and TRBJ1-1; D gene uncertain. The germline CDR1 and CDR2 sequences are SGHRS and YFSETQ. Trimming cost V 4 bases and J 1 base, with 11 bases left between them. The CDR3 loop spans 14 amino acids. CDR3 protein: CASSLFGQNTEAFF. The CDR3 nucleotides read TGCGCCAGCAGCCTCTTCGGGCAGAACACTGAAGCTTTCTTT.

Regarding this clonotype: This clone may be a read error of a much larger clone one base away. The gene calls are TRBV2 and TRBJ2-5, with 8 bases matching TRBD2. This CDR3 is 15 amino acids long. The germline V gene has CDR1 SNHLY and CDR2 FYNNEI. Losses at the gene ends were 3 bases for V and 4 bases for J; bases not matched to a gene: 7. In DNA form, the CDR3 reads TGTGCCAGCAGTGAGGAGCGGGAGAAGGGAGAGACCCAGTACTTC. The encoded protein is CASSEEREKGETQYF.

The table lists this clonotype with a few counts. The chain employs TRBV2 and TRBJ1-6; D may be TRBD1 (5 bases). Trimming shortened V by 8 bases and J by 8 bases, and 13 bases separated the two germline ends. The germline gives CDR1 SNHLY, CDR2 FYNNEI. This CDR3 region has 13 residues. For the CDR3, the DNA is TGTGCCAGCCGGGGGAGGAGAGATTCACCCCTCCACTTT. Translation: CASRGRRDSPLHF. The full variable domain, with the rest looked up from reference TRBV2 and TRBJ1-6, is EPEVTQTPSHQVTQMGQEVILRCVPISNHLYFYWYRQILGQKVEFLVSFYNNEISEKSEIFDDQFSVERPDGSNFTLKIRSTKLEDSAMYFCASRGRRDSPLHFGNGTRLTVT.

The chain links TRBV7-2 to TRBJ2-7; no definite D call. V lost 5 bases and J lost 2, with 25 bases in between. The CDR3 runs to 18 residues. Germline V CDR1 and CDR2: SGHTA, FQGNSA. CDR3 amino acids: CASSRIRPGGTSTYEQYF. DNA of the CDR3: TGTGCCAGCAGCCGGATAAGGCCTGGCGGAACATCAACCTACGAGCAGTACTTC.

This clonotype has ten or more counts. V gene TRBV7-8 combines with J gene TRBJ1-1, with 7 bases matching TRBD1. The CDR3 totals 14 residues. After removal of 1 base from V and 6 bases from J, the junction contained 5 bases not matched to a gene. Germline CDR1 is SGHVS and CDR2 is FQNEAQ. The CDR3 nucleotides are TGTGCCAGCAGCTTAGAACAGGGGAATGCTGAAGCTTTCTTT. Protein: CASSLEQGNAEAFF.

This clonotype was counted a few times. The rearrangement joins TRBV5-6 to TRBJ2-7, with a possible D match to TRBD1 (5 bases). From germline, CDR1 is SGHDT and CDR2 YYEEEE. CDR3 length: 15 amino acids. Trimming took off 3 bases at V and 0 bases at J, with 13 bases between the two ends. DNA of the CDR3: TGTGCCAGCAGCTGGGGCGCGACTTCCTCCTACGAGCAGTACTTC. Amino acids: CASSWGATSSYEQYF.

About this clonotype: Because it lacks the conserved phenylalanine or tryptophan at the end, this CDR3 is likely a read error. The limits of the CDR3 on the DNA are not certain, so only TCRdb's listed CDR3 is given. The chain employs TRBV7-9 and TRBJ2-5; the table gives TRBD1 as D, unverified against the DNA. The CDR3 has 11 residues if both end residues are counted. From germline, CDR1 is SEHNR and CDR2 FQNEAQ (reference sequence). This CDR3 reads CASSLARGPNT.

This clonotype was seen many times. The rearrangement joins TRBV19 to TRBJ1-6, with D perhaps matching TRBD1 (6 bases). Germline assignment: CDR1 LNHDA and CDR2 SQIVND (reference sequence). The CDR3 contains 14 residues. V was shortened by 6 bases and J by 9 bases, with 15 bases between the two germline ends. CDR3 in amino acids: CASSLRGRSSPLHF. Written as DNA, the CDR3 is TGTGCCAGTAGCCTCAGGGGACGTAGTTCACCCCTCCACTTT. The whole variable domain, filled in from reference TRBV19 and TRBJ1-6, reads DGGITQSPKYLFRKEGQNVTLSCEQNLNHDAMYWYRQDPGQGLRLIYYSQIVNDFQKGDIAEGYSVSREKKESFPLTVTSAQKNPTAFYLCASSLRGRSSPLHFGNGTRLTVT.

This clonotype was counted many times. The V and J genes are TRBV5-8 and TRBJ1-6; D ambiguous. Between the trimmed V and J ends, which lost 0 bases and 10 bases, there was a span of 5 bases. This CDR3 is built from 12 residues. Germline V lookup: CDR1 SGHTS, CDR2 YDEGEE. In DNA form, the CDR3 reads TGTGCCAGCAGCTTGGAGGCCTCACCCCTCCACTTT. This encodes CASSLEASPLHF.

This clonotype has only one observation. The gene calls are TRBV29-1 and TRBJ2-7, with TRBD1 matching over 7 bases. This CDR3 has 14 amino acids. Germline lookup yields CDR1 SQVTM and CDR2 ANQGSEA. Trimming cost V 8 bases and J 3 bases; bases outside gene matches: 13. The CDR3 loop reads CSWNKGTANYEQYF. In DNA, the CDR3 is TGCAGCTGGAACAAGGGGACAGCAAACTACGAGCAGTACTTC.

The chain couples TRBV20-1 to TRBJ2-2, with 7 bases lining up with TRBD1. Per germline, CDR1 DFQATT and CDR2 SNEGSKA (reference sequence). The CDR3 spans 13 residues. The CDR3 spells CSPDRDHTGELFF. DNA for the CDR3: TGCAGCCCAGACAGGGATCACACCGGGGAGCTGTTTTTT.

At least ten counts were recorded for this clonotype. The rearrangement links TRBV15 to TRBJ1-1; TRBD1 matches 8 bases. This CDR3 spans 15 amino acids. V lost 0 bases to trimming and J lost 6 bases; unmatched junction nucleotides: 6. CDR1 and CDR2 (germline): LNHNV, YYDKDF (reference sequence). The CDR3 loop reads CATSREGQGASEAFF. DNA of the CDR3: TGTGCCACCAGCAGAGAAGGGCAGGGGGCGTCTGAAGCTTTCTTT.

The chain carries TRBV29-1 and TRBJ1-6; possible D gene TRBD1, 5 bases. The germline V gene has CDR1 SQVTM and CDR2 ANQGSEA. Between the trimmed V and J ends, which lost 8 bases and 8 bases, there was a span of 16 bases. This CDR3 has 13 amino acids. The CDR3 is CSSGTAEYSPLHF. For the CDR3, the DNA is TGCAGCAGTGGGACGGCCGAGTATTCACCCCTCCACTTT. Full variable domain (missing parts from reference TRBV29-1 and TRBJ1-6): SAVISQKPSRDICQRGTSLTIQCQVDSQVTMMFWYRQQPGQSLTLIATANQGSEATYESGFVIDKFPISRPNLTFSTLTVSNMSPEDSSIYLCSSGTAEYSPLHFGNGTRLTVT.

Points on this clonotype: A read error is possible here, since a much larger clone lies one base away. The chain uses TRBV19 and TRBJ2-6; D is perhaps TRBD2 (5 bases). Looked up from germline, CDR1 is LNHDA and CDR2 is SQIVND (reference sequence). The CDR3 has 16 residues. The CDR3 protein is CASSRKTDSVANVLTF. The CDR3 DNA reads TGTGCCAGTAGTAGGAAGACGGACTCTGTGGCCAACGTCCTGACTTTC.

This chain uses TRBV10-3 with TRBJ2-7, with D unresolved. Germline values: CDR1 ENHRY, CDR2 SYGVKD. V lost 2 bases and J 0 bases, leaving 20 bases between the germline ends. The CDR3 spans 18 residues. The CDR3 loop reads CAISEPDPPSAASYEQYF. In DNA, the CDR3 is TGTGCCATCAGTGAGCCCGACCCACCCTCGGCTGCCTCCTACGAGCAGTACTTC.

The chain recombines TRBV6-1 with TRBJ1-4; D is possibly TRBD1 (5 bases). Germline V gives CDR1 MNHNS, CDR2 SASEGT. Trimming left V 11 bases short and J 8 bases short, with 15 bases between. The CDR3 loop spans 12 amino acids. The CDR3 spells CACQGEQEKLFF. DNA for the CDR3: TGTGCCTGTCAGGGAGAACAGGAAAAACTGTTTTTT.